This entry concerns a single T cell receptor (beta chain). This clonotype showed up many times. Its binding antigen is unknown. Qualities for individual bases were not recorded, and no much larger clone is one base off. These data come from a study of molecular identifiers for immune sequencing clone quantification (dated by TCRdb to the late 2010s). Background for the entire study: For a replicate experiment, RNA from roughly 18,000 or 92,000 naive CD8 T cells was divided into five aliquots, and four of the five aliquots were sequenced. CD8 T cells were used in a methods study to benchmark molecular-identifier clustering-based TCR repertoire sequencing (MIDCIRS) and TCR RNA copy counting.

What the work shows at the level of the full study, not this receptor alone: A single cell's worth of spiked-in Jurkat TCR RNA was reported detectable even among 750,000 to 1,000,000 naive CD8 T cells. When barcode sub-clustering was omitted, TCR diversity was inflated by chimeric consensus sequences, with chimeras reaching as high as 47%. In CMV-specific effector cells, over 97% of molecules were held by clones above 20 RNA copies, whereas under 1% of molecules were held by such clones in naive cells. Modeling gave around 3 recovered TCR RNA copies per cell versus around 9.9 by digital PCR, implying approximately 32% capture efficiency. Naive libraries contained spiked-in Jurkat TCR RNA (more than nine copies' worth), which is not part of the donor repertoire. Highly expanded clone sizes could be underestimated because identical TCR molecules may share a barcode.

Libraries of naive CD8 T cells were built from approximately 20,000 to 980,000 sorted cells, with 10%, 30% or 50% of the purified RNA used. Naive CD8 T cells were FACS-sorted as CD8+CD4-CCR7+CD45RA+ on a BD FACSAria II into RLT Plus buffer. To test detection sensitivity, Jurkat RNA equivalent to about eleven TCR copies was spiked into samples of roughly 18,000-1,000,000 naive CD8 T cells. CD8 T cells were enriched with RosetteSep CD8+ T Cell Enrichment Cocktail and Ficoll-Paque, followed by ACK red cell lysis. The library relied on PCR. The data were produced on an Illumina HiSeq 4000. Bulk TCR libraries were prepared as previously described, using TCR primers listed in Table S5. Purification of total RNA was performed with the Qiagen AllPrep DNA/RNA kit. Before analysis, reads from multiple sequencing runs of one library were combined. The source study handled its data this way. Reads were retained only if their TCR constant sequence matched exactly, and those retained reads were trimmed to 150 nt and grouped according to their 12-nt molecular barcodes. Reads within each barcode group were sub-clustered using a 15% Levenshtein threshold, and quality-weighted consensus sequences were constructed for each RNA molecule. Non-functional sequences were discarded, and so were lower-count sequences lying one edit away from another sequence. On the basis of fitting two negative binomial distributions, barcode sub-clusters with fewer than 20% of the maximum read count were discarded. Starting from the raw public reads, TCRdb applied fastp trimming at Q25, assembled clones with MiXCR and retained in-frame beta chains. Identical CDR3 protein sequences are pooled into one entry, listed with their most common genes and DNA. These V and J calls are TCRdb output, not the study's own analysis. The sample table records some 650,000 distinct CDR3 sequences; 15% to 20% of these occur just once. Roughly 0.85% of the sample is in the top ten clones.

Sample: naive CD8+ T cells from blood, with Jurkat cell RNA spiked in. In light of the paper, this sample's cell subset or site label describes: FACS-sorted CD8+CD4-CCR7+CD45RA+ naive T cells. The receptor was isolated from a human donor in good health. Some libraries in this study had Jurkat cell RNA spiked in.

The nucleotides are TGTGCCAGCACCACTAGCGGAGCAATCCAAGAGACCCAGTACTTC. Its translation reads: CASTTSGAIQETQYF. This chain joins TRBV6-5 to TRBJ2-5; 8 bases in between match TRBD2. Counted from cysteine to phenylalanine, this CDR3 has 15 amino acids. The entry retains the CDR3 DNA only, 45 bases that are in frame from base 1. Looking up the germline V gene yields CDR1 MNHEY and CDR2 SVGAGI. V has 7 bases trimmed and J has 1 base trimmed; junction bases matching no gene number 8.